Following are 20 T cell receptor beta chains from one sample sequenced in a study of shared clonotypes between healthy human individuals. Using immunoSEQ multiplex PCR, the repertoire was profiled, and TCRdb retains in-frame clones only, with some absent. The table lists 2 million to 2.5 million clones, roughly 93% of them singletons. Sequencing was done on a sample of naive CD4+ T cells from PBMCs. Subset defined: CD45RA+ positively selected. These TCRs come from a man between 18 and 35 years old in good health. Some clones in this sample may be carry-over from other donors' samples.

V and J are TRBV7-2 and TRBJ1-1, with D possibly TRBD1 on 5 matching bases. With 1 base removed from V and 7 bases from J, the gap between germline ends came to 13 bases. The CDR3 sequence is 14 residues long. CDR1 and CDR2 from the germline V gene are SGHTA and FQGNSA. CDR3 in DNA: TGTGCCAGCAGCTTAGTTGGGGGTATTGGTGAAGCTTTCTTT. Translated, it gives CASSLVGGIGEAFF.

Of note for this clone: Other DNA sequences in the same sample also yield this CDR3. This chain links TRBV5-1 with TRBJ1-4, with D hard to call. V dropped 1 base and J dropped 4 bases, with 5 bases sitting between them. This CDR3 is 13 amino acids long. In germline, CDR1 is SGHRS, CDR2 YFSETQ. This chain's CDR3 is CASSLTVNEKLFF. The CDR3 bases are TGCGCCAGCAGCTTGACCGTTAATGAAAAACTGTTTTTT.

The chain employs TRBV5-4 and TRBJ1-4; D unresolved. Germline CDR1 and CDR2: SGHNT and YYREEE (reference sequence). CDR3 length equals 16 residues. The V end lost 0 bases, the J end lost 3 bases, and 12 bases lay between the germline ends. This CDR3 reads CASSLALGSSNEKLFF. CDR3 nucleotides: TGTGCCAGCAGCTTGGCGCTGGGAAGCTCTAATGAAAAACTGTTTTTT.

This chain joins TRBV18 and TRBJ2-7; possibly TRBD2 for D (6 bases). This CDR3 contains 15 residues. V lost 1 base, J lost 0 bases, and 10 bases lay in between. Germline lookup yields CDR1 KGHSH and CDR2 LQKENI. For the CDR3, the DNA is TGTGCCAGCTCACCACAGGACTACTTCTCCTACGAGCAGTACTTC. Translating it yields CASSPQDYFSYEQYF.

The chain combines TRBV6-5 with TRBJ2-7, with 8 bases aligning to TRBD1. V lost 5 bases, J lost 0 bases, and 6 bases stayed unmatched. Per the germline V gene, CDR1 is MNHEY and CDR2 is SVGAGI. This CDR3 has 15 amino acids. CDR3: CASSRSGQASYEQYF. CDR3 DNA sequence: TGTGCCAGCAGTCGCTCGGGACAGGCCTCCTACGAGCAGTACTTC.

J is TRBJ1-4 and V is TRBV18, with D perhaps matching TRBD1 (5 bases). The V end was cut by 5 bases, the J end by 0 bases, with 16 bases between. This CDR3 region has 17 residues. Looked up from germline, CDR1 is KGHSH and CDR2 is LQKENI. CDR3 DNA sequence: TGTGCCAGCTCAACAAAAGGGGACGGCGCAACTAATGAAAAACTGTTTTTT. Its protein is CASSTKGDGATNEKLFF.

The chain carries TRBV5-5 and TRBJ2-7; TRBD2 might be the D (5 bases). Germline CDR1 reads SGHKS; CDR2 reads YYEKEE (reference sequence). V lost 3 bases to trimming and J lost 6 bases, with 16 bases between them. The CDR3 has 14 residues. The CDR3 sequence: CASSYRALAGEQYF. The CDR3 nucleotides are TGTGCCAGCAGCTACCGGGCCCTAGCAGGCGAGCAGTACTTC. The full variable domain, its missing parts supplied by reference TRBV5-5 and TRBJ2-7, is DAGVTQSPTHLIKTRGQQVTLRCSPISGHKSVSWYQQVLGQGPQFIFQYYEKEERGRGNFPDRFSARQFPNYSSELNVNALLLGDSALYLCASSYRALAGEQYFGPGTRLTVT.

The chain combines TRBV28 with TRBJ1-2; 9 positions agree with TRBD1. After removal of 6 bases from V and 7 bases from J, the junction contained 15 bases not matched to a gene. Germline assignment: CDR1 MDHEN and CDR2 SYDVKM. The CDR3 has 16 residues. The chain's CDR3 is CASSQTQYRGPGGYTF. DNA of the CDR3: TGTGCCAGCAGCCAAACCCAATACAGGGGGCCTGGTGGCTACACCTTC.

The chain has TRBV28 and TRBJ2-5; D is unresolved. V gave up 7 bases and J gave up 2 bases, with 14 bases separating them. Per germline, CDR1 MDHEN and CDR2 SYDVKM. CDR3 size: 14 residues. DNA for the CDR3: TGTGCCAGCATCCCAGACACCCTTCAAGAGACCCAGTACTTC. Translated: CASIPDTLQETQYF.

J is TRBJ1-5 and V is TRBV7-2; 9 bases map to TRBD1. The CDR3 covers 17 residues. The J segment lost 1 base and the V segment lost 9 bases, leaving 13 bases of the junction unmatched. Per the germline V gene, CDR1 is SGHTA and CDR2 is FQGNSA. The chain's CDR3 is CASTGSRDRVSNQPQHF. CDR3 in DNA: TGTGCCAGTACAGGGTCCCGGGACAGGGTAAGCAATCAGCCCCAGCATTTT.

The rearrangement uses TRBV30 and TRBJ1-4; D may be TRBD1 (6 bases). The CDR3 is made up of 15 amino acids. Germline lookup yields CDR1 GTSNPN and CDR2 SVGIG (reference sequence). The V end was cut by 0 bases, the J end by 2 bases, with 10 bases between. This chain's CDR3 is CAWSVGGSTNEKLFF. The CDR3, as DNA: TGTGCCTGGAGTGTAGGGGGATCGACTAATGAAAAACTGTTTTTT.

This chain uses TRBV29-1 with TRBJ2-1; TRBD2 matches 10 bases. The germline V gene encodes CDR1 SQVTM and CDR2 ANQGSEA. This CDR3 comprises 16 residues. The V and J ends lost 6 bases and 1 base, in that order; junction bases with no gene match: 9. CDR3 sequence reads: CSVLLAGAKSYNEQFF. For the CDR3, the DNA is TGCAGCGTCCTGCTAGCGGGAGCGAAGTCCTACAATGAGCAGTTCTTC.

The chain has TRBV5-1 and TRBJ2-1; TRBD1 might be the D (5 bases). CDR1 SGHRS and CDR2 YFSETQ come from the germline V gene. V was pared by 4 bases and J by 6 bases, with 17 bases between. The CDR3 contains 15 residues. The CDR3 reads CASSPSGAWSNEQFF. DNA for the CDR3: TGCGCCAGCAGCCCTAGTGGGGCGTGGTCCAATGAGCAGTTCTTC.

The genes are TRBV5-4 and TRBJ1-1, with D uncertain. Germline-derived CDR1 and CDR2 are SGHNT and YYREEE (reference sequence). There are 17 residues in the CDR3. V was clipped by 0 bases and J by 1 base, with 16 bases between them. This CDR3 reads CASSLGLYAGRNTEAFF. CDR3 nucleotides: TGTGCCAGCAGCTTGGGACTTTATGCCGGAAGGAACACTGAAGCTTTCTTT. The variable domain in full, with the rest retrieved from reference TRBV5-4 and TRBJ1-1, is ETGVTQSPTHLIKTRGQQVTLRCSSQSGHNTVSWYQQALGQGPQFIFQYYREEENGRGNFPPRFSGLQFPNYSSELNVNALELDDSALYLCASSLGLYAGRNTEAFFGQGTRLTVV.

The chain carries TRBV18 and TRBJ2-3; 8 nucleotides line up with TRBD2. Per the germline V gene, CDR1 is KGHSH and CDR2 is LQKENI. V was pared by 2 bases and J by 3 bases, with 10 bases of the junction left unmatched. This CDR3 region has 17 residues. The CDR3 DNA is TGTGCCAGCTCACCAGCGACAGCGGGAGTTTTGACAGATACGCAGTATTTT. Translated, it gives CASSPATAGVLTDTQYF.

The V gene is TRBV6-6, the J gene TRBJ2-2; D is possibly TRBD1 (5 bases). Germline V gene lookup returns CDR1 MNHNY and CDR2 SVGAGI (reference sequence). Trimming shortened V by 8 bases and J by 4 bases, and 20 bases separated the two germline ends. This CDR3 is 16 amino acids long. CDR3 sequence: CASLTVSREGTGELFF. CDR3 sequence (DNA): TGTGCCAGCCTTACGGTATCCAGGGAAGGCACCGGGGAGCTGTTTTTT.

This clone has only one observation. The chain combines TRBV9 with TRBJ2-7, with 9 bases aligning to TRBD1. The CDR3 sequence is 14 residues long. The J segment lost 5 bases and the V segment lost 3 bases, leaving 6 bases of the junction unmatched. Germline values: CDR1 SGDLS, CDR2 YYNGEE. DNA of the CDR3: TGTGCCAGCAGCGCGGGGACAGGGAGAAACGAGCAGTACTTC. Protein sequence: CASSAGTGRNEQYF.

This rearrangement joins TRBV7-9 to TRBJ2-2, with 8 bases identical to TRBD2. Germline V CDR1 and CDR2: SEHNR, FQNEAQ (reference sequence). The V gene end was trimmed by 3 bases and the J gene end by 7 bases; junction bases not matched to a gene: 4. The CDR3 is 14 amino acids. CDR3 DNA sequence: TGTGCCAGCAGCTTCGGGAGGGCCCACGGGGAGCTGTTTTTT. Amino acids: CASSFGRAHGELFF.

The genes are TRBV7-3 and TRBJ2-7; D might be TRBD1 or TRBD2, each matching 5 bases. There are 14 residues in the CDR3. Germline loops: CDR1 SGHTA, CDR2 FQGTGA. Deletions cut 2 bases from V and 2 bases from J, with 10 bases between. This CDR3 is CASSLGASPYEQYF. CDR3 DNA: TGTGCCAGCAGCTTAGGGGCTAGCCCCTACGAGCAGTACTTC. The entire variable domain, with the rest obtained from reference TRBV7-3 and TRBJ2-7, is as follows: GAGVSQTPSNKVTEKGKYVELRCDPISGHTALYWYRQSLGQGPEFLIYFQGTGAADDSGLPNDRFFAVRPEGSVSTLKIQRTERGDSAVYLCASSLGASPYEQYFGPGTRLTVT.

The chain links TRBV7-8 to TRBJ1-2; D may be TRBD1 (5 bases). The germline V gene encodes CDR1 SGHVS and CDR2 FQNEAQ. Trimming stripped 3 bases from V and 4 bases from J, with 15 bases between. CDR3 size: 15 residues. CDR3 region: CASSLGGQAIYGYTF. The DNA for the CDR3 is TGTGCCAGCAGCTTGGGGGGTCAGGCAATCTATGGCTACACCTTC. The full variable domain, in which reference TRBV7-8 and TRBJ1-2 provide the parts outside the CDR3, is GAGVSQSPRYKVAKRGQDVALRCDPISGHVSLFWYQQALGQGPEFLTYFQNEAQLDKSGLPSDRFFAERPEGSVSTLKIQRTQQEDSAVYLCASSLGGQAIYGYTFGSGTRLTVV.